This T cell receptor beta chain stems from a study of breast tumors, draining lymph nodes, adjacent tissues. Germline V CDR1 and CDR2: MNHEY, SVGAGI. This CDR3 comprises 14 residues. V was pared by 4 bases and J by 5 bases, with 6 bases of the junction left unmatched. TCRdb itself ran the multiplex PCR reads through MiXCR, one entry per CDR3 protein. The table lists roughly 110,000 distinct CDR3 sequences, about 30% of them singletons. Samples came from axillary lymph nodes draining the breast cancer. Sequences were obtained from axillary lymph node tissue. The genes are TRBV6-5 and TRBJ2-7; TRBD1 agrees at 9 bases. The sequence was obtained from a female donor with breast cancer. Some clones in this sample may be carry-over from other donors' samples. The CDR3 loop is CASSSGTGPHEQYF. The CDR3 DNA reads TGTGCCAGCAGTTCCGGGACAGGGCCCCACGAGCAGTACTTC.